These T cell receptor beta chains were read from a single sample in a study of blood T cell repertoires in COVID-19. Clones were read by immunoSEQ multiplex PCR, and TCRdb kept only the in-frame ones, dropping some. The repertoire consists of a few hundred thousand clones, with around 90% occurring once and the leading ten covering about 3%. Sequenced sample: peripheral blood. Receptor source: a woman aged 25 to 39 with COVID-19, enrolled during active disease. CDR3s include the opening cysteine and the closing phenylalanine or tryptophan. The D gene is left open where the match is weak. A row's size may be missing; if present it is once, few, many or a size class.

cdr3_nt cdr3_aa clone_size j_call d_call v_call
TGTGCCAGCAGTTTAACCAGGAACAATGAGCAGTTCTTC CASSLTRNNEQFF - TRBJ2-1 - TRBV12-3/TRBV12-4
TGTGCCAGCAGTTTAAGGGGGGGCACCTACGAGCAGTACTTC CASSLRGGTYEQYF - TRBJ2-7 - TRBV27
TGTGCCAGCAGTGAAACACCCGGGAGGGGCCGATTTGAAGCTTTCTTT CASSETPGRGRFEAFF - TRBJ1-1 - TRBV2
TGCGCCAGCAGTGAAGGACAGGGCTTGTTCTTCGAGCAGTACTTC CASSEGQGLFFEQYF - TRBJ2-7 TRBD1 TRBV10-2
TGTGCCAGCAGCTTAGTCGGGGAGACCCAGTACTTC CASSLVGETQYF once TRBJ2-5 - TRBV7-9
TGTGCCAGCAGTTACCGACTCAACACTGAAGCTTTCTTT CASSYRLNTEAFF - TRBJ1-1 - TRBV6-2/TRBV6-3
TGCGCCAGCAGCCAAGTTTTACGACTAGCGGGAGGCCCTGGGGAGACCCAGTACTTC CASSQVLRLAGGPGETQYF - TRBJ2-5 TRBD2 TRBV4-1
TGTGCCAGCAGCTTGCGTCGTTCACAGGGGAGGGAGACCCAGTACTTC CASSLRRSQGRETQYF - TRBJ2-5 - TRBV7-2
TGTGCCAGCAGCCCCGGGACAGGTGGGGGGGCCAAAAACATTCAGTACTTC CASSPGTGGGAKNIQYF - TRBJ2-4 TRBD1 TRBV7-9
TGTCACTCGGGCAGGGGTTCACTAAAAGAGACCCAGTACTTC CHSGRGSLKETQYF - TRBJ2-5 - TRBV6-5
TGTGCCATCAGCAAGGGGGAAGGTCGCACAGATACGCAGTATTTT CAISKGEGRTDTQYF - TRBJ2-3 - TRBV10-3
TGTGCCAGCAGCTTCAAAGCGGGAGACACCGGGGAGCTGTTTTTT CASSFKAGDTGELFF few TRBJ2-2 TRBD2 TRBV7-6
TGTGCCAGCAGTGAAACTTCCCCTAGCGAGGGTACGCAGTATTTT CASSETSPSEGTQYF - TRBJ2-3 - TRBV2
TGTGCCAGCAGTCCGGGACTAGCGGGGGGCATCTACGAGCAGTACTTC CASSPGLAGGIYEQYF - TRBJ2-7 TRBD2 TRBV28
TGTGCCAGTAGTATGACACCCAAGCCGAACACTGAAGCTTTCTTT CASSMTPKPNTEAFF - TRBJ1-1 - TRBV19
TGCGCCAGCAGCTTCGAGCCCCCCTACGAGCAGTACTTC CASSFEPPYEQYF - TRBJ2-7 - TRBV5-1
TGTGCCAGCAGCCTAGCACTGTATAGCAATCAGCCCCAGCATTTT CASSLALYSNQPQHF few TRBJ1-5 - TRBV7-8
TGTGCCAGCAGCCAACAGGGCGGGGAGCTGTTTTTT CASSQQGGELFF - TRBJ2-2 - TRBV5-5
TGTGCCAGTAGTATTCAGGGGAGAAACGAAAAACTGTTTTTT CASSIQGRNEKLFF - TRBJ1-4 - TRBV19
TGTGCCAGCAGCTTCGGGACAGGCTATAGCAATCAGCCCCAGCATTTT CASSFGTGYSNQPQHF - TRBJ1-5 TRBD1 TRBV5-8
TGTGCCTCAAAGCCTGGGACAGGGATCCTCTATGGCTACACCTTC CASKPGTGILYGYTF - TRBJ1-2 TRBD1 TRBV30
TGTGCCATCAGCGACGACAGGGGGTACTCATATGGCTACACCTTC CAISDDRGYSYGYTF - TRBJ1-2 TRBD1 TRBV10-3
TGTGCCAGCAGCTTAGTCTTCTCACGGGGGGGCTATGCTTTCTTT CASSLVFSRGGYAFF - TRBJ1-1 - TRBV7-2
TGTGCCAGTAGCGCGGAGGGACAGGCGAAGAGAGCCCTCTACAATCAGCCCCAGCATTTT CASSAEGQAKRALYNQPQHF - TRBJ1-5 TRBD1 TRBV19
TGTGCCAGCAGCTCAGGGGGACAGGGGGACTATGGCTACACCTTC CASSSGGQGDYGYTF - TRBJ1-2 TRBD1 TRBV7-8
TGTGCCAGCGGCAGGGGGTCCCCCGGGGAGCTGTTTTTT CASGRGSPGELFF - TRBJ2-2 TRBD1 TRBV12-3/TRBV12-4
TGTGCCAGCAGTTCATACCGGGACAGAACTAACTATGGCTACACCTTC CASSSYRDRTNYGYTF - TRBJ1-2 TRBD1 TRBV7-2
TGTGCCAGCAGTTTCGACAGGGGAAACACCATATATTTT CASSFDRGNTIYF - TRBJ1-3 - TRBV27
TGCGCCAGCAGCTTGGCCAAGACAGGCGGTAGTTACACCGGGGAGCTGTTTTTT CASSLAKTGGSYTGELFF - TRBJ2-2 - TRBV5-1
TGTGCCAGCAGAGCGGACAGGGGGCGCACAGATACGCAGTATTTT CASRADRGRTDTQYF - TRBJ2-3 TRBD1 TRBV3-1/TRBV3-2
TGTGCCAGCAGCAAAGTCTGGGGGCCGAGGGGCACAGATACGCAGTATTTT CASSKVWGPRGTDTQYF - TRBJ2-3 - TRBV21-1
TGTGCCAGCAGCTTATCGCTAGCGGGAGTACAAGAGACCCAGTACTTC CASSLSLAGVQETQYF - TRBJ2-5 TRBD2 TRBV7-9
TGTGCCAGCAGTAAGCCCCGGGGGACAGGGGCCACTGAAGCTTTCTTT CASSKPRGTGATEAFF - TRBJ1-1 TRBD1 TRBV6-2/TRBV6-3
TGTGCCAGCAGTTACGGCAGGGGGTCTGGCTACACCTTC CASSYGRGSGYTF - TRBJ1-2 TRBD1 TRBV6-2/TRBV6-3
TGTGCCAGCAGTGATCGGGGTTCCTACGAGCAGTACTTC CASSDRGSYEQYF - TRBJ2-7 - TRBV6-1
TGTGCCAGCAGCTTAGGGTCCGGGTCACCCTACGAGCAGTACTTC CASSLGSGSPYEQYF - TRBJ2-7 - TRBV7-2
TGTGCCAGCAGCTTAGCGAGGACTGCTGGCTACACCTTC CASSLARTAGYTF - TRBJ1-2 - TRBV7-9
TGTGCCAGCAGTCCGCAGACGGGACTCATGTTTTACAATGAGCAGTTCTTC CASSPQTGLMFYNEQFF - TRBJ2-1 - TRBV7-2
TGTGCCAGCAGTTACTCTTACGGGAGCCCAGGTTTCCCAGATACGCAGTATTTT CASSYSYGSPGFPDTQYF once TRBJ2-3 - TRBV6-2/TRBV6-3
TGTGCCAGCAGCTTGGCCGGGAGGGTCACCGGGAGCTATGGCTACACCTTC CASSLAGRVTGSYGYTF - TRBJ1-2 - TRBV5-5
TGTGCCAGCAGCGTAGCCGCTAGCGGGAGCTCCTACGAGCAGTACTTC CASSVAASGSSYEQYF - TRBJ2-7 TRBD2 TRBV9
TGTGCCAGTAGCCGCACAACAGGGGTTGCGAACACTGAAGCTTTCTTT CASSRTTGVANTEAFF - TRBJ1-1 TRBD1 TRBV19
TGTGCCACCGCGGGACAGATTAATGAAAAACTGTTTTTT CATAGQINEKLFF once TRBJ1-4 TRBD1 TRBV7-2
TGTGCCAGCAGCGCGGGACAGGCTGAAAAACTGTTTTTT CASSAGQAEKLFF - TRBJ1-4 TRBD1 TRBV11-2
TGTGCCAGCAGTCCGGGACAGATTAGCACAGATACGCAGTATTTT CASSPGQISTDTQYF - TRBJ2-3 TRBD1 TRBV27
TGCGCCAGCAGCTTAGGACAGTTCACCGGGGAGCTGTTTTTT CASSLGQFTGELFF - TRBJ2-2 - TRBV5-1
TGTGCCAGCAGCGCCGGGACAGGGAGTAATCAGCCCCAGCATTTT CASSAGTGSNQPQHF - TRBJ1-5 TRBD1 TRBV5-6
TGTGCCACCGGACTTTCTAGCGGCGATGAGCAGTTCTTC CATGLSSGDEQFF once TRBJ2-1 TRBD2 TRBV28
TGTGCCAGCAGTGGACAGGGGGAGCAGCCCCAGCATTTT CASSGQGEQPQHF - TRBJ1-5 TRBD1 TRBV6-6
TGTGCCAGTAGCCTAGAGACGGTGAACACTGAAGCTTTCTTT CASSLETVNTEAFF - TRBJ1-1 - TRBV19
TGTGCCAGCTCACCAGCTAGCGGACAAGAGACCCAGTACTTC CASSPASGQETQYF - TRBJ2-5 TRBD2 TRBV18
TGTGCCAGCAGCTTAGGGAGGGGAGAAGCAGAGACCCAGTACTTC CASSLGRGEAETQYF many TRBJ2-5 - TRBV11-2